This is a list of T cell receptor beta chains from one sample in a study of T cell responses to AZD1222 COVID-19 vaccine. Sequenced by immunoSEQ multiplex PCR; TCRdb stores in-frame clones only, minus some. This table has approximately 120,000 clones, approximately 85% appearing once. The sequences come from peripheral blood, collected 28 days after the second AZD1222 dose. The source is an adult who received the AZD1222 COVID-19 vaccine. Each CDR3 is given with its conserved first and last residue. Fields, in order: D gene, J gene, clone size, V gene, CDR3 protein, CDR3 DNA. D genes are given only for firm matches. Clone size is not always given. Where it is, it says once, few, many or a class for expanded clones.

d_gene: -; j_gene: TRBJ1-6; abundance: -; v_gene: TRBV25-1; CDR3aa: CASSEGVSPLHF; CDR3nt: TGTGCCAGCAGTGAAGGGGTGTCACCCCTCCACTTT
d_gene: -; j_gene: TRBJ2-1; abundance: -; v_gene: TRBV7-2; CDR3aa: CASSILQGYNEQFF; CDR3nt: TGTGCCAGCAGCATCCTTCAGGGCTACAATGAGCAGTTCTTC
d_gene: TRBD1; j_gene: TRBJ1-1; abundance: -; v_gene: TRBV28; CDR3aa: CASSSQGADTEAFF; CDR3nt: TGTGCCAGCAGTTCACAGGGGGCCGACACTGAAGCTTTCTTT
d_gene: -; j_gene: TRBJ1-5; abundance: once; v_gene: TRBV5-1; CDR3aa: CASSWGGESNQPQHF; CDR3nt: TGCGCCAGCAGCTGGGGAGGGGAAAGCAATCAGCCCCAGCATTTT
d_gene: -; j_gene: TRBJ2-3; abundance: once; v_gene: TRBV7-2; CDR3aa: CASSIITDTQYF; CDR3nt: TGTGCCAGCAGCATTATCACAGATACGCAGTATTTT
d_gene: -; j_gene: TRBJ2-7; abundance: -; v_gene: TRBV28; CDR3aa: CASTATQGRRGREQYF; CDR3nt: TGTGCCAGCACCGCTACCCAAGGCAGGCGAGGGAGAGAGCAGTACTTC
d_gene: -; j_gene: TRBJ2-5; abundance: -; v_gene: TRBV4-1; CDR3aa: CASSARTLQETQYF; CDR3nt: TGCGCCAGCAGCGCTCGGACTCTACAAGAGACCCAGTACTTC
d_gene: TRBD1; j_gene: TRBJ2-7; abundance: -; v_gene: TRBV3-1/TRBV3-2; CDR3aa: CASSQDAGQGARGQYF; CDR3nt: TGTGCCAGCAGCCAAGATGCGGGACAGGGGGCCAGAGGGCAGTACTTC
d_gene: -; j_gene: TRBJ2-3; abundance: -; v_gene: TRBV7-8; CDR3aa: CASSLQGVSGDTQYF; CDR3nt: TGTGCCAGCAGCTTACAAGGGGTGTCTGGAGATACGCAGTATTTT
d_gene: -; j_gene: TRBJ1-2; abundance: once; v_gene: TRBV28; CDR3aa: CATVNPGLGYTF; CDR3nt: TGTGCCACCGTAAATCCAGGGTTGGGCTACACCTTC
d_gene: -; j_gene: TRBJ1-2; abundance: -; v_gene: TRBV28; CDR3aa: CASSLLLDITNYGYTF; CDR3nt: TGTGCCAGCAGTTTACTACTGGACATTACTAACTATGGCTACACCTTC
d_gene: -; j_gene: TRBJ1-5; abundance: -; v_gene: TRBV7-2; CDR3aa: CASSLELGGRGWDQPQHF; CDR3nt: TGTGCCAGCAGCTTAGAACTCGGCGGCAGGGGCTGGGATCAGCCCCAGCATTTT
d_gene: -; j_gene: TRBJ1-1; abundance: -; v_gene: TRBV19; CDR3aa: CASNLRSTVRYTEAFF; CDR3nt: TGTGCCAGTAATCTACGGTCGACAGTTCGATACACTGAAGCTTTCTTT
d_gene: -; j_gene: TRBJ2-7; abundance: -; v_gene: TRBV4-1; CDR3aa: CASSQVLRTYEQYF; CDR3nt: TGCGCCAGCAGCCAAGTTCTCAGAACCTACGAGCAGTACTTC
d_gene: -; j_gene: TRBJ1-1; abundance: -; v_gene: TRBV6-5; CDR3aa: CASTLLTEAFF; CDR3nt: TGTGCCAGCACCCTCCTCACTGAAGCTTTCTTT
d_gene: -; j_gene: TRBJ2-7; abundance: -; v_gene: TRBV9; CDR3aa: CASSVGPQGSYEQYF; CDR3nt: TGTGCCAGCAGCGTAGGCCCACAGGGTTCCTACGAGCAGTACTTC
d_gene: TRBD2; j_gene: TRBJ2-1; abundance: -; v_gene: TRBV7-2; CDR3aa: CASSILAGAHNEQFF; CDR3nt: TGTGCCAGCAGCATTCTAGCGGGGGCGCACAATGAGCAGTTCTTC
d_gene: -; j_gene: TRBJ2-5; abundance: -; v_gene: TRBV7-2; CDR3aa: CASSLIFGPDPETQYF; CDR3nt: TGTGCCAGCAGCTTAATATTTGGCCCCGACCCAGAGACCCAGTACTTC
d_gene: -; j_gene: TRBJ1-1; abundance: -; v_gene: TRBV5-1; CDR3aa: CASSYYLGNTEAFF; CDR3nt: TGCGCCAGCAGCTATTACTTGGGGAACACTGAAGCTTTCTTT
d_gene: -; j_gene: TRBJ1-2; abundance: -; v_gene: TRBV19; CDR3aa: CASSSRHRDGNYGYTF; CDR3nt: TGTGCCAGTAGCTCCCGACACAGGGATGGTAACTATGGCTACACCTTC
d_gene: -; j_gene: TRBJ2-2; abundance: -; v_gene: TRBV28; CDR3aa: CASSFGRSELFF; CDR3nt: TGTGCCAGCAGTTTTGGCCGATCGGAGCTGTTTTTT
d_gene: -; j_gene: TRBJ1-2; abundance: -; v_gene: TRBV5-1; CDR3aa: CASSLEGSAGGYTF; CDR3nt: TGCGCCAGCAGCTTGGAGGGATCTGCGGGGGGCTACACCTTC
d_gene: TRBD1; j_gene: TRBJ2-5; abundance: -; v_gene: TRBV5-1; CDR3aa: CASGFGQGRETQYF; CDR3nt: TGCGCCAGCGGTTTCGGACAGGGCCGGGAGACCCAGTACTTC
d_gene: TRBD1; j_gene: TRBJ1-1; abundance: -; v_gene: TRBV11-2; CDR3aa: CASSFTGDTEAFF; CDR3nt: TGTGCCAGCAGCTTTACAGGGGACACTGAAGCTTTCTTT
d_gene: TRBD2; j_gene: TRBJ2-1; abundance: -; v_gene: TRBV7-6; CDR3aa: CASSLVIPSGGAGNEQFF; CDR3nt: TGTGCCAGCAGCTTAGTCATCCCCAGCGGGGGGGCTGGCAATGAGCAGTTCTTC
d_gene: -; j_gene: TRBJ1-3; abundance: -; v_gene: TRBV30; CDR3aa: CAWIIMGGHGNTIYF; CDR3nt: TGTGCCTGGATCATTATGGGGGGCCATGGAAACACCATATATTTT
d_gene: -; j_gene: TRBJ1-5; abundance: -; v_gene: TRBV5-6; CDR3aa: CASSGGVIDSNQPQHF; CDR3nt: TGTGCCAGCAGCGGAGGGGTGATAGATAGCAATCAGCCCCAGCATTTT
d_gene: -; j_gene: TRBJ1-2; abundance: -; v_gene: TRBV13; CDR3aa: CASSLEDRGVGYTF; CDR3nt: TGTGCCAGCAGCTTAGAAGACAGAGGAGTTGGCTACACCTTC
d_gene: TRBD1; j_gene: TRBJ1-6; abundance: -; v_gene: TRBV4-1; CDR3aa: CASSQETGVNSPLHF; CDR3nt: TGCGCCAGCAGCCAAGAGACAGGGGTGAATTCACCCCTCCACTTT
d_gene: TRBD1; j_gene: TRBJ2-7; abundance: few; v_gene: TRBV6-5; CDR3aa: CASSRDRVREQYF; CDR3nt: TGTGCCAGCAGTAGGGACAGGGTTCGCGAGCAGTACTTC
d_gene: -; j_gene: TRBJ2-1; abundance: -; v_gene: TRBV19; CDR3aa: CASSISTQGFNEQFF; CDR3nt: TGTGCCAGTAGTATTTCGACCCAGGGGTTCAATGAGCAGTTCTTC
d_gene: -; j_gene: TRBJ1-5; abundance: -; v_gene: TRBV6-2/TRBV6-3; CDR3aa: CASSYGGRGQPQHF; CDR3nt: TGTGCCAGCAGTTATGGGGGGCGCGGGCAGCCCCAGCATTTT
d_gene: -; j_gene: TRBJ2-1; abundance: -; v_gene: TRBV18; CDR3aa: CASSRNSQHNEQFF; CDR3nt: TGTGCCAGCTCACGGAATAGCCAACACAATGAGCAGTTCTTC
d_gene: -; j_gene: TRBJ1-4; abundance: -; v_gene: TRBV10-3; CDR3aa: CAISARIEEKLFF; CDR3nt: TGTGCCATCAGCGCCAGAATAGAAGAAAAACTGTTTTTT
d_gene: -; j_gene: TRBJ1-5; abundance: -; v_gene: TRBV29-1; CDR3aa: CSVGRGSQQPQHF; CDR3nt: TGCAGCGTTGGTAGAGGCAGTCAACAGCCCCAGCATTTT
d_gene: -; j_gene: TRBJ2-5; abundance: -; v_gene: TRBV6-1; CDR3aa: CASSASGQVAPWTQYF; CDR3nt: TGTGCCAGCAGTGCTTCGGGGCAGGTAGCCCCTTGGACCCAGTACTTC
d_gene: -; j_gene: TRBJ1-3; abundance: -; v_gene: TRBV7-6; CDR3aa: CASSLAGISGNTIYF; CDR3nt: TGTGCCAGCAGCCTCGCGGGGATCTCTGGAAACACCATATATTTT
d_gene: TRBD1; j_gene: TRBJ1-6; abundance: -; v_gene: TRBV19; CDR3aa: CASSISDRDNSPLHF; CDR3nt: TGTGCCAGTAGTATTTCCGACAGGGACAATTCACCCCTCCACTTT
d_gene: TRBD1; j_gene: TRBJ2-1; abundance: -; v_gene: TRBV5-4; CDR3aa: CASRTPGQSNEQFF; CDR3nt: TGTGCCAGCAGGACTCCGGGACAGTCGAATGAGCAGTTCTTC
d_gene: -; j_gene: TRBJ1-2; abundance: -; v_gene: TRBV12-3/TRBV12-4; CDR3aa: CASSLRDNGYTF; CDR3nt: TGTGCCAGCAGTTTAAGGGACAACGGCTACACCTTC
d_gene: -; j_gene: TRBJ1-6; abundance: -; v_gene: TRBV5-4; CDR3aa: CASSRDPMDNSPLHF; CDR3nt: TGTGCCAGCAGCCGCGACCCAATGGACAATTCACCCCTCCACTTT
d_gene: -; j_gene: TRBJ1-2; abundance: -; v_gene: TRBV6-5; CDR3aa: CASSLNYGYTF; CDR3nt: TGTGCCAGCAGCCTGAACTATGGCTACACCTTC
d_gene: -; j_gene: TRBJ2-2; abundance: -; v_gene: TRBV28; CDR3aa: CASSQRRGGTGELFF; CDR3nt: TGTGCCAGCAGCCAAAGGAGGGGGGGCACCGGGGAGCTGTTTTTT
d_gene: -; j_gene: TRBJ1-2; abundance: -; v_gene: TRBV4-2; CDR3aa: CASSPRMGSGDYGYTF; CDR3nt: TGTGCCAGCAGCCCGAGGATGGGGTCCGGGGACTATGGCTACACCTTC
d_gene: -; j_gene: TRBJ1-1; abundance: few; v_gene: TRBV10-3; CDR3aa: CAIGRNTEAFF; CDR3nt: TGTGCCATCGGAAGAAACACTGAAGCTTTCTTT
d_gene: -; j_gene: TRBJ1-5; abundance: -; v_gene: TRBV28; CDR3aa: CASSFVRSLDNQPQHF; CDR3nt: TGTGCCAGCAGTTTTGTTCGCAGCCTAGACAATCAGCCCCAGCATTTT
d_gene: -; j_gene: TRBJ1-1; abundance: -; v_gene: TRBV18; CDR3aa: CASLTGPPNTEAFF; CDR3nt: TGTGCCAGCCTAACGGGACCGCCCAACACTGAAGCTTTCTTT
d_gene: TRBD1; j_gene: TRBJ1-6; abundance: -; v_gene: TRBV5-1; CDR3aa: CASSLGTGNSPLHF; CDR3nt: TGCGCCAGCAGCTTGGGGACAGGGAATTCACCCCTCCACTTT
d_gene: -; j_gene: TRBJ2-7; abundance: -; v_gene: TRBV5-4; CDR3aa: CASSLTESSYEQYF; CDR3nt: TGTGCCAGCAGCCTAACAGAGAGCTCCTACGAGCAGTACTTC
d_gene: TRBD1; j_gene: TRBJ2-2; abundance: -; v_gene: TRBV6-5; CDR3aa: CASRKNRGLTGELFF; CDR3nt: TGTGCCAGCAGGAAAAACAGGGGCCTCACCGGGGAGCTGTTTTTT
d_gene: -; j_gene: TRBJ1-2; abundance: -; v_gene: TRBV19; CDR3aa: CASSPSSGARSYGYTF; CDR3nt: TGTGCCAGTAGCCCGTCTTCAGGGGCGCGTAGCTATGGCTACACCTTC
d_gene: -; j_gene: TRBJ2-2; abundance: -; v_gene: TRBV4-1; CDR3aa: CASSQDGETGELFF; CDR3nt: TGCGCCAGCAGCCAAGACGGGGAGACCGGGGAGCTGTTTTTT
d_gene: TRBD1; j_gene: TRBJ1-1; abundance: -; v_gene: TRBV25-1; CDR3aa: CASSVASGTANTEAFF; CDR3nt: TGTGCCAGCAGTGTAGCCTCCGGGACAGCGAACACTGAAGCTTTCTTT